This TCR beta chain was captured by sequencing in a study of cytomegalovirus exposure and HLA in healthy donors. Per the germline V gene, CDR1 is SGHVS and CDR2 is FNYEAQ. The CDR3 has 13 amino acids. Trimming removed 5 bases at V and 6 bases at J, with 10 bases between. Comment on this clone: Its antigen is not known.

With 60 Vbeta and 13 Jbeta primers, the PCR was carried out. Assay: immunoSEQ multiplex PCR; the TCRdb copy retains only in-frame clones and omits some. The sample has 100,000 to 150,000 clones, approximately 73% seen once. Whole-study findings and limits: For cytomegalovirus status, the classifier reportedly gave diagnoses with high specificity and sensitivity. What a later analysis reportedly showed was that an Asian-associated ancestry cluster had fewer N-insertions than the roughly 670-donor mean.

This chain uses TRBV7-6 with TRBJ2-2; D not certain. The sample was PBMCs. This clonotype was sampled from a man aged 60 to 69 in good health and CMV-seropositive. CDR3 sequence (DNA): TGTGCCAGCAGCCGAAGTGGGCCCGGGGAGCTGTTTTTT. Its protein product is CASSRSGPGELFF.